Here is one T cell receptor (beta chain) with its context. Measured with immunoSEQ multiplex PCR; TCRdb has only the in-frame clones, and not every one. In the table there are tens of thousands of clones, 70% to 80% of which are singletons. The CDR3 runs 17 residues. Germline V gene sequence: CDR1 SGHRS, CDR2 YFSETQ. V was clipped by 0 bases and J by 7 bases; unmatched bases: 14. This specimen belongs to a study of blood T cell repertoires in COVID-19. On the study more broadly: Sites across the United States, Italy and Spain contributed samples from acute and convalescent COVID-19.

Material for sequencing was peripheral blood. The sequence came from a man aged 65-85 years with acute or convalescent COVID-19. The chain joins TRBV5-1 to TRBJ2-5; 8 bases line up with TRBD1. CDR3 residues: CASSLGPGTGGTGTQYF. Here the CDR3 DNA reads TGCGCCAGCAGCTTGGGGCCTGGGACAGGCGGGACGGGGACCCAGTACTTC.